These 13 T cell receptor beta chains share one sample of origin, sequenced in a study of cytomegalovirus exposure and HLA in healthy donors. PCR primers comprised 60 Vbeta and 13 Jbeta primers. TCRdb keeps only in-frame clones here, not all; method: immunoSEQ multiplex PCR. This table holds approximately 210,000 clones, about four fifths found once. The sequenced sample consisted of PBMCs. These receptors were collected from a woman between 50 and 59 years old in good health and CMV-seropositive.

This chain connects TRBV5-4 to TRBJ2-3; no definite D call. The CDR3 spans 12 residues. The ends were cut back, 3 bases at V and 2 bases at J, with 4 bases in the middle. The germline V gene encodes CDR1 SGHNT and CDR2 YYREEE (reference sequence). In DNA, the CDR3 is TGTGCCAGCAGCTCTAACACAGATACGCAGTATTTT. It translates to CASSSNTDTQYF. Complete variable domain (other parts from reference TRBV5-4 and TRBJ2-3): ETGVTQSPTHLIKTRGQQVTLRCSSQSGHNTVSWYQQALGQGPQFIFQYYREEENGRGNFPPRFSGLQFPNYSSELNVNALELDDSALYLCASSSNTDTQYFGPGTRLTVL.

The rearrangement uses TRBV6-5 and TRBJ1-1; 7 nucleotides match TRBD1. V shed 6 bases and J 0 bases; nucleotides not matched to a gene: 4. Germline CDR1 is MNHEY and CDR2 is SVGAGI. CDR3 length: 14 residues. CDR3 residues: CASRPTGMNTEAFF. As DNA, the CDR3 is TGTGCCAGCAGACCGACAGGGATGAACACTGAAGCTTTCTTT.

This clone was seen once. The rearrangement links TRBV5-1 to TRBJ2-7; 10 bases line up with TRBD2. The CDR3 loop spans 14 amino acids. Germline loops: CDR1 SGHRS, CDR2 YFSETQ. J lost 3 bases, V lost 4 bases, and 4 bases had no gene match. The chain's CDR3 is CASSDRTSGYEQYF. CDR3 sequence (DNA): TGCGCCAGCAGCGATAGGACTAGCGGCTACGAGCAGTACTTC. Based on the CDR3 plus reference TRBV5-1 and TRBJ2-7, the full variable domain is KAGVTQTPRYLIKTRGQQVTLSCSPISGHRSVSWYQQTPGQGLQFLFEYFSETQRNKGNFPGRFSGRQFSNSRSEMNVSTLELGDSALYLCASSDRTSGYEQYFGPGTRLTVT.

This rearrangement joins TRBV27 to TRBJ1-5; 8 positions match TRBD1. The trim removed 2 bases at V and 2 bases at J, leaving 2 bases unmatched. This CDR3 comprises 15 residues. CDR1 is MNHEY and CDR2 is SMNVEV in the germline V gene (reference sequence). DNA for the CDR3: TGTGCCAGCAGTTTACAGGGGGCTGGCAATCAGCCCCAGCATTTT. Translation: CASSLQGAGNQPQHF.

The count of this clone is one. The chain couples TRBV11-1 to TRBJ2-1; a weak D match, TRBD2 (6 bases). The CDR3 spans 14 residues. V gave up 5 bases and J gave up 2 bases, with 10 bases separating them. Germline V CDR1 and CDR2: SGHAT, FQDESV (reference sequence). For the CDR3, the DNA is TGTGCCAGCAGCGGCGGAGGGACCTACAATGAGCAGTTCTTC. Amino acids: CASSGGGTYNEQFF.

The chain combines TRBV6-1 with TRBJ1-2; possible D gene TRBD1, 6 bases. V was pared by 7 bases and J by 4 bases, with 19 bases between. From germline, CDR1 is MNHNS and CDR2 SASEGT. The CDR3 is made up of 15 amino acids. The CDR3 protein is CASTSAGQLAYGYTF. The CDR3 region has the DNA TGTGCCAGCACTAGTGCCGGACAGCTAGCCTATGGCTACACCTTC.

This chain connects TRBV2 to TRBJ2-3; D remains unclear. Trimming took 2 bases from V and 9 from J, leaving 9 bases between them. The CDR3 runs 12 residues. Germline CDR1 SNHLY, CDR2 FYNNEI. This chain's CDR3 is CASSEYLGTQYF. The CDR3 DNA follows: TGTGCCAGCAGTGAATACCTTGGCACGCAGTATTTT.

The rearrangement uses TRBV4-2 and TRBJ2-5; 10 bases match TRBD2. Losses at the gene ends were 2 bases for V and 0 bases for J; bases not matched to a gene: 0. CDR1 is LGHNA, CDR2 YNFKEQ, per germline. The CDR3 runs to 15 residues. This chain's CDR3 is CASSQTSGDQETQYF. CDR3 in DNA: TGTGCCAGCAGCCAAACTAGCGGGGACCAAGAGACCCAGTACTTC.

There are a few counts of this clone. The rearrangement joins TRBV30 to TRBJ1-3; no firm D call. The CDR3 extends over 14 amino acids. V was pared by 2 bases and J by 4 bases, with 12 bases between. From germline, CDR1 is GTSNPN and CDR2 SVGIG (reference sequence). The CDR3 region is CAWSRDNPGNTIYF. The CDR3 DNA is TGTGCCTGGAGTCGAGACAATCCCGGAAACACCATATATTTT.

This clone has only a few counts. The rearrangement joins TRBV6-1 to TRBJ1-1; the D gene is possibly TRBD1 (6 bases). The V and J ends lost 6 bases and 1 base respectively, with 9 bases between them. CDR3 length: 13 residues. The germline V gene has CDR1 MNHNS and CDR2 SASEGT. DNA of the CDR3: TGTGCCAGCAGGTGGGGGCAGAACACTGAAGCTTTCTTT. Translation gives CASRWGQNTEAFF.

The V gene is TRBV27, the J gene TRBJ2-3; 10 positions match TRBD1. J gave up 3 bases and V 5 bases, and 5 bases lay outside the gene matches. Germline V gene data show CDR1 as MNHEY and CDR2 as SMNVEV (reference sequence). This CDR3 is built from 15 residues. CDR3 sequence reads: CASSRGQGRTDTQYF. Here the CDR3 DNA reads TGTGCCAGCAGTAGGGGACAGGGGAGGACAGATACGCAGTATTTT.

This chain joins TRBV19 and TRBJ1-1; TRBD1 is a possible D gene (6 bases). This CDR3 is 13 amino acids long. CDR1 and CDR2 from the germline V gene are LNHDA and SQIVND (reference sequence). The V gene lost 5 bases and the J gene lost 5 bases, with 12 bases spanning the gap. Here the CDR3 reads CASSSTGLTEAFF. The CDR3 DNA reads TGTGCCAGTAGTTCAACAGGGCTGACTGAAGCTTTCTTT.

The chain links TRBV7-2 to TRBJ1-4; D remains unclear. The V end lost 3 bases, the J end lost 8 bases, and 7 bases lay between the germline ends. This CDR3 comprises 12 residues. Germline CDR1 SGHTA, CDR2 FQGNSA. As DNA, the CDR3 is TGTGCCAGCAGCTTCATACGGGAAAAACTGTTTTTT. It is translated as CASSFIREKLFF.